One sample yielded the 18 T cell receptor beta chains listed below, sequenced in a study of T-cell reconstitution after alpha-beta-depleted transplantation in children. The library targeted TCRbeta and was prepared with unique molecular identifiers. TCRdb reprocessed the PCR reads via MiXCR and lists one record per CDR3 protein. The sample consists of 45,000 to 70,000 distinct CDR3 sequences, 35% to 55% of them appearing once. The specimen was PBMCs, mostly from graft donor cells, collected 360 days after TCRalphabeta/CD19-depleted stem cell transplant. The source is a male patient aged 10-17 years who had a stem cell transplant for acute lymphoblastic leukemia, so the T cells may come from the graft donor.

The chain is built from TRBV28 and TRBJ2-7; 7 bases align to TRBD2. Trimming took 7 bases from V and 0 from J; bases not matched to a gene: 6. There are 14 residues in the CDR3. Germline V CDR1 and CDR2: MDHEN, SYDVKM. The CDR3 here is CASMREGFSYEQYF. The CDR3 DNA sequence: TGTGCCAGCATGAGGGAGGGATTCTCCTACGAGCAGTACTTC.

This clonotype has only a few counts. For the CDR3, the DNA is TGCGCCAGCAGCCGGGGACGTACGAACACCGGGGAGCTGTTTTTT. It encodes CASSRGRTNTGELFF. The chain carries TRBV4-3 and TRBJ2-2, with D perhaps assigned TRBD1 or TRBD2 (5 bases each). V lost 4 bases and J lost 0, with 9 bases in between. The germline V gene has CDR1 LGHNA and CDR2 YSLEER. This CDR3 spans 15 amino acids.

The CDR3 sequence: CASSLGTGGRDTEAFF. DNA of the CDR3: TGCGCCAGCAGCTTGGGGACAGGTGGGAGGGACACTGAAGCTTTCTTT. J is TRBJ1-1 and V is TRBV5-1, with 7 positions matching TRBD1. The germline CDR1 and CDR2 sequences are SGHRS and YFSETQ. The CDR3 extends over 16 amino acids. Trimming took 0 bases from V and 3 from J; bases not matched to a gene: 8.

J is TRBJ2-6 and V is TRBV29-1; D ambiguous. This CDR3 is built from 14 residues. Germline assignment: CDR1 SQVTM and CDR2 ANQGSEA. V lost 6 bases and J lost 0, with 9 bases in between. The CDR3 loop reads CSVILNSGANVLTF. The CDR3 DNA is TGCAGCGTGATCTTAAACTCTGGGGCCAACGTCCTGACTTTC.

This clonotype was recorded a few times. The chain joins TRBV12-3 or TRBV12-4 to TRBJ2-7; TRBD1 matches at 8 bases. The CDR3 is made up of 14 amino acids. Losses at the gene ends were 6 bases for V and 3 bases for J; bases not matched to a gene: 7. CDR3 coding DNA: TGTGCCAGCAGACGACAGGGGTCGATCTACGAGCAGTACTTC. This encodes CASRRQGSIYEQYF.

This clonotype was observed a few times. The genes are TRBV5-1 and TRBJ2-3, with 7 bases fitting TRBD2. V shed 4 bases and J 7 bases; nucleotides not matched to a gene: 18. This CDR3 region has 17 residues. Germline lookup yields CDR1 SGHRS and CDR2 YFSETQ. As DNA, the CDR3 is TGCGCCAGCAGCAAGCCGCCCACCGGGACTAATTTCTATACGCAGTATTTT. Translation: CASSKPPTGTNFYTQYF.

The chain employs TRBV4-1 and TRBJ2-3; 7 bases are shared with TRBD2. Germline V gene lookup returns CDR1 MGHRA and CDR2 YSYEKL. The CDR3 covers 17 residues. The V and J ends lost 3 bases and 6 bases, in that order; junction bases with no gene match: 15. The CDR3 nucleotides are TGCGCCAGCAGCCATAGTAAAGAGCGGGGACGCTCGGATACGCAGTATTTT. Protein: CASSHSKERGRSDTQYF.

This chain joins TRBV25-1 and TRBJ1-4, with D perhaps TRBD1 (6 bases). Germline V gene data show CDR1 as MGHDK and CDR2 as SYGVNS. V gave up 7 bases and J gave up 4 bases, with 7 bases separating them. This CDR3 contains 12 residues. The CDR3 bases are TGTGCCAGCAAACAGGGTAATGAAAAACTGTTTTTT. It yields the protein CASKQGNEKLFF.

The V gene is TRBV14, the J gene TRBJ2-7, with 11 bases identical to TRBD1. With 3 bases clipped from V and 5 bases from J, the junction kept 3 bases outside the gene matches. CDR1 is SGHDN, CDR2 FVKESK, per germline. The CDR3 covers 14 residues. CDR3 DNA sequence: TGTGCCAGCAGCCACCGGACAGGGGGCCACGAGCAGTACTTC. Amino acid sequence: CASSHRTGGHEQYF.

The chain combines TRBV28 with TRBJ2-7; no clear D. Germline V gene lookup returns CDR1 MDHEN and CDR2 SYDVKM. Deletions cut 2 bases from V and 0 bases from J, with 11 bases between. This CDR3 has 15 amino acids. The CDR3 spells CASSLQYPSSYEQYF. The CDR3 nucleotides are TGTGCCAGCAGTTTACAATACCCGAGCTCCTACGAGCAGTACTTC. Using reference TRBV28 and TRBJ2-7 for the parts outside the CDR3, the full variable domain is DVKVTQSSRYLVKRTGEKVFLECVQDMDHENMFWYRQDPGLGLRLIYFSYDVKMKEKGDIPEGYSVSREKKERFSLILESASTNQTSMYLCASSLQYPSSYEQYFGPGTRLTVT.

V usage is TRBV28 and J usage is TRBJ2-7; maybe TRBD1 (5 bases). V dropped 3 bases and J dropped 5 bases, with 11 bases sitting between them. CDR3 length: 13 amino acids. Germline CDR1 is MDHEN and CDR2 is SYDVKM. The CDR3 region is CASSFRGGNEQYF. CDR3 bases: TGTGCCAGCAGTTTTAGGGGCGGTAACGAGCAGTACTTC. The whole variable domain, filled in from reference TRBV28 and TRBJ2-7, reads DVKVTQSSRYLVKRTGEKVFLECVQDMDHENMFWYRQDPGLGLRLIYFSYDVKMKEKGDIPEGYSVSREKKERFSLILESASTNQTSMYLCASSFRGGNEQYFGPGTRLTVT.

A few counts support this clonotype. V usage is TRBV27 and J usage is TRBJ2-7, with D uncertain. CDR1 and CDR2 from the germline V gene are MNHEY and SMNVEV (reference sequence). The V end lost 4 bases, the J end lost 3 bases, and 10 bases lay between the germline ends. The CDR3 is made up of 13 amino acids. CDR3 DNA sequence: TGTGCCAGCAGTTCCCCGAGAGACTACGAGCAGTACTTC. Translation gives CASSSPRDYEQYF.

This clonotype was counted only a few times. The chain joins TRBV5-1 to TRBJ2-7, with D tentatively TRBD1 (6 bases). V was shortened by 1 base and J by 0 bases, with 8 bases between the two germline ends. The CDR3 consists of 14 residues. The germline V gene has CDR1 SGHRS and CDR2 YFSETQ. CDR3 coding DNA: TGCGCCAGCAGCTTGACAGGGAACTCCTACGAGCAGTACTTC. Translation: CASSLTGNSYEQYF. Drawing the rest from reference TRBV5-1 and TRBJ2-7, the complete variable domain is KAGVTQTPRYLIKTRGQQVTLSCSPISGHRSVSWYQQTPGQGLQFLFEYFSETQRNKGNFPGRFSGRQFSNSRSEMNVSTLELGDSALYLCASSLTGNSYEQYFGPGTRLTVT.

The chain carries TRBV5-1 and TRBJ1-1; 7 nucleotides agree with TRBD1. J lost 2 bases, V lost 0 bases, and 19 bases had no gene match. Germline CDR1 and CDR2: SGHRS and YFSETQ. This CDR3 region has 20 residues. CDR3 bases: TGCGCCAGCAGCTTGGTCCCCCAGATCGGAGACAGGGACTTAAACACTGAAGCTTTCTTT. Translation: CASSLVPQIGDRDLNTEAFF.

This clonotype has only a few counts. The chain employs TRBV12-3 or TRBV12-4 and TRBJ2-2, with 10 bases lining up with TRBD1. V lost 7 bases, J lost 4 bases, and 9 bases stayed unmatched. The CDR3 is 16 amino acids. CDR3 amino acids: CASIVTGGAGTGELFF. The CDR3 DNA sequence: TGTGCCAGCATAGTGACAGGGGGCGCAGGCACCGGGGAGCTGTTTTTT.

V gene TRBV5-1 combines with J gene TRBJ2-1, with a tentative D call TRBD2 (6 bases). V was pared by 5 bases and J by 6 bases, with 15 bases between. Looked up from germline, CDR1 is SGHRS and CDR2 is YFSETQ. CDR3 length: 14 amino acids. The CDR3 loop reads CASSRGSPLNEQFF. The CDR3 bases are TGCGCCAGCAGTCGGGGGAGCCCTCTCAATGAGCAGTTCTTC.

The V gene is TRBV27, the J gene TRBJ1-5, with 9 bases matching TRBD1. V shed 8 bases, J shed 7 bases, and the junction held 6 bases outside the gene matches. The CDR3 extends over 13 amino acids. The V gene's germline CDR1 is MNHEY and CDR2 SMNVEV (reference sequence). This CDR3 reads CASSKTGGQPQHF. The CDR3 region has the DNA TGTGCCAGCTCCAAAACAGGGGGCCAGCCCCAGCATTTT.

This clonotype appeared a few times. The chain carries TRBV10-3 and TRBJ2-7, with TRBD2 matching over 9 bases. Germline V gives CDR1 ENHRY, CDR2 SYGVKD. This CDR3 is built from 15 residues. The ends lost 0 bases at V and 2 bases at J; junction bases unmatched: 2. The CDR3, as DNA: TGTGCCATCAGTGAGTCACCTAGCGGGGCCTACGAGCAGTACTTC. It specifies CAISESPSGAYEQYF.